Below, 21 T cell receptor beta chains from the same sample are listed, as sequenced in a study of regulatory T cells in long-lasting Graves disease. Stated time point: persistent/refractory GD, antithyroid drugs over 5 years with positive TRAb. The TCR library used RNA extracted from PBMCs. Building of the TCR beta libraries involved iRepertoire HTBI primers and Arm-PCR of CDR3 regions. MiXCR, applied by TCRdb to the multiplex PCR reads, yields one record per CDR3 protein. The table records approximately 360,000 distinct CDR3 sequences, roughly 24% of them present only once. Source: peripheral blood mononuclear cells (PBMCs), taken when the disease was refractory, from a patient treated with antithyroid drugs. These TCRs come from a woman aged 40 to 49 with Graves disease.

Concerning this clonotype itself: A read error may account for a junction end that differs from germline. CDR3 sequence: CASSLRGLATTGELVF. The DNA of the CDR3 is TGTGCCAGCAGTTTAAGGGGACTAGCGACCACCGGGGAGCTGGTTTTT. The rearrangement links TRBV12-3 or TRBV12-4 to TRBJ2-2; 10 bases match TRBD2. CDR3 length: 16 residues.

This clonotype was picked up many times. This chain joins TRBV2 and TRBJ2-7; 9 bases line up with TRBD1. Trimming cost V 6 bases and J 5 bases; bases outside gene matches: 8. CDR3 length equals 14 residues. Germline CDR1 SNHLY, CDR2 FYNNEI. CDR3 sequence (DNA): TGTGCCAGCAGGACGGACAGGGGAGGCCACGAGCAGTACTTC. This encodes CASRTDRGGHEQYF. The variable domain in full, completed from reference TRBV2 and TRBJ2-7, reads EPEVTQTPSHQVTQMGQEVILRCVPISNHLYFYWYRQILGQKVEFLVSFYNNEISEKSEIFDDQFSVERPDGSNFTLKIRSTKLEDSAMYFCASRTDRGGHEQYFGPGTRLTVT.

In its sample, this clonotype was seen a few times. The V gene is TRBV7-6, the J gene TRBJ1-6; 7 bases are shared with TRBD1. The CDR3 totals 15 residues. In germline, CDR1 is SGHVS, CDR2 FNYEAQ. The trim removed 5 bases at V and 8 bases at J, leaving 9 bases unmatched. CDR3 residues: CASSRTQGNHSPLHF. CDR3 sequence (DNA): TGTGCCAGCAGCCGGACACAGGGGAATCATTCACCCCTCCACTTT.

This clonotype was seen repeatedly, ten times or more. CDR3 residues: CASKHRGGTDTQYF. For the CDR3, the DNA is TGTGCCAGCAAGCACAGGGGGGGAACAGATACGCAGTATTTT. V is TRBV2 and J is TRBJ2-3; perhaps TRBD1 as D (8 bases). The CDR3 contains 14 residues. Trimming shortened V by 7 bases and J by 3 bases, and 14 bases separated the two germline ends. CDR1 is SNHLY and CDR2 is FYNNEI in the germline V gene.

This clonotype was recorded many times. The chain recombines TRBV7-8 with TRBJ1-2, with 9 bases that match TRBD1. The CDR3 is made up of 16 amino acids. Germline V gene lookup returns CDR1 SGHVS and CDR2 FQNEAQ. J was trimmed by 4 bases and V by 5 bases; bases with no gene match: 11. The CDR3 coding sequence is TGTGCCAGCAGCGGGGGGACAGGGATTGATACCTATGGCTACACCTTC. Protein product: CASSGGTGIDTYGYTF.

This clonotype was observed a few times. The genes are TRBV19 and TRBJ1-1, with unresolved D. Germline V gene data show CDR1 as LNHDA and CDR2 as SQIVND (reference sequence). The length of the CDR3 is 16 residues. Trimming pared 1 base from V and 1 base from J, leaving 13 bases between. The CDR3 protein is CASSIGPKKGNTEAFF. CDR3 coding DNA: TGTGCCAGTAGTATAGGGCCCAAGAAGGGGAACACTGAAGCTTTCTTT.

This clonotype was recorded a few times. The chain employs TRBV2 and TRBJ1-3; a possible D gene is TRBD1 (5 bases). Germline V gives CDR1 SNHLY, CDR2 FYNNEI. The CDR3 covers 15 residues. V was clipped by 6 bases and J by 0 bases, with 12 bases between them. As DNA, the CDR3 is TGTGCCAGCAGAACGGGGGACTACTCTGGAAACACCATATATTTT. Translation: CASRTGDYSGNTIYF.

This rearrangement joins TRBV5-1 to TRBJ2-1; TRBD1 is a possible D gene (6 bases). The CDR3 has 16 amino acids. V lost 0 bases and J lost 6, with 16 bases in between. The germline CDR1 and CDR2 sequences are SGHRS and YFSETQ. In DNA form, the CDR3 reads TGCGCCAGCAGCTTGGACATAGTTGGGGGCTTCAATGAGCAGTTCTTC. Translation gives CASSLDIVGGFNEQFF.

The rearrangement links TRBV6-2 or TRBV6-3 to TRBJ1-4; TRBD1 might be the D (5 bases). CDR1 is MNHEY, CDR2 SVGEGT, per germline. This CDR3 is 16 amino acids long. V was cut by 6 bases and J by 8 bases, with 22 bases left in between. CDR3 sequence reads: CASSPGLGAGWEKLFF. In nucleotides, the CDR3 is TGTGCCAGCAGCCCTGGGTTAGGGGCCGGTTGGGAAAAACTGTTTTTT.

This clonotype was seen ten or more times. The chain employs TRBV2 and TRBJ1-4, with D hard to call. The CDR3 covers 15 residues. The germline CDR1 and CDR2 sequences are SNHLY and FYNNEI. Trimming removed 6 bases from V and 5 bases from J, with 16 bases in between. The CDR3 loop reads CASRGVKGRNEKLFF. The CDR3 DNA reads TGTGCCAGCAGAGGCGTCAAGGGAAGGAATGAAAAACTGTTTTTT.

This clonotype was observed at least ten times. This sequence joins TRBV28 and TRBJ1-1; TRBD1 aligns across 11 bases. CDR1 is MDHEN, CDR2 SYDVKM, per germline. V shed 5 bases, J shed 2 bases, and the junction held 13 bases outside the gene matches. The CDR3 sequence is 18 residues long. The CDR3: CASSPTLGQGAINTEAFF. The CDR3 nucleotides read TGTGCCAGCAGTCCAACCCTAGGACAGGGGGCTATAAACACTGAAGCTTTCTTT.

The chain employs TRBV10-3 and TRBJ2-2; D possibly matches TRBD1 or TRBD2 (5 bases each). The CDR3 consists of 13 residues. V was pared by 3 bases and J by 6 bases, with 8 bases between. CDR1 is ENHRY, CDR2 SYGVKD, per germline. This CDR3 is CAISDLGAGELFF. For the CDR3, the DNA is TGTGCCATCAGTGATCTGGGGGCCGGGGAGCTGTTTTTT.

The chain joins TRBV6-1 to TRBJ2-7, with TRBD1 identical over 8 bases. Losses at the gene ends were 5 bases for V and 2 bases for J; bases not matched to a gene: 5. The CDR3 sequence is 14 residues long. Germline loops: CDR1 MNHNS, CDR2 SASEGT. CDR3 sequence (DNA): TGTGCCAGCAGTACGGACAGGGTAACCTACGAGCAGTACTTC. Translating it yields CASSTDRVTYEQYF.

About this clonotype: A much larger clone lies one base from this, so it may be a read error. This rearrangement joins TRBV20-1 to TRBJ1-1; tentatively, D is TRBD1 (5 bases). Germline lookup yields CDR1 DFQATT and CDR2 SNEGSKA (reference sequence). This CDR3 is 12 amino acids long. CDR3 DNA: TGCAGTGCTAGGGGGGGATGGACTGAAGCTCTCTTT. This sequence encodes CSARGGWTEALF.

The chain couples TRBV27 to TRBJ1-1; D remains ambiguous. There are 17 residues in the CDR3. The V and J ends lost 5 bases and 11 bases respectively, with 30 bases between them. Germline values: CDR1 MNHEY, CDR2 SMNVEV (reference sequence). Here the CDR3 DNA reads TGTGCCAGCAGTGGGATTCCCTCGACATATATCGGTCCTTGGGCTTTCTTT. It codes for CASSGIPSTYIGPWAFF.

This clonotype was counted many times. The chain recombines TRBV6-1 with TRBJ2-2; 7 bases align to TRBD2. The CDR3 is made up of 15 amino acids. The germline V gene encodes CDR1 MNHNS and CDR2 SASEGT. V shed 8 bases and J 3 bases; nucleotides not matched to a gene: 9. CDR3 DNA: TGTGCCAGCCGAGGTCTAGCGGCCTACACCGGGGAGCTGTTTTTT. It specifies CASRGLAAYTGELFF.

This clonotype was seen only a few times. The V gene is TRBV7-3, the J gene TRBJ2-7; possible D gene TRBD1, 6 bases. V lost 2 bases and J 3 bases, leaving 20 bases between the germline ends. Germline CDR1 reads SGHTA; CDR2 reads FQGTGA. The CDR3 length is 17 residues. Here the CDR3 reads CASSLLVGDRRYYEQYF. The DNA of the CDR3 is TGTGCCAGCAGCTTATTAGTAGGAGACAGGCGCTACTACGAGCAGTACTTC.

In its sample, this clonotype was seen many times. The V and J genes are TRBV5-1 and TRBJ1-2; possible D gene TRBD1, 5 bases. The CDR3 sequence is 13 residues long. CDR1 and CDR2 (germline): SGHRS, YFSETQ. V was cut by 4 bases and J by 3 bases, with 10 bases left in between. The CDR3 DNA sequence: TGCGCCAGCAGCAACTCGGGGGACTATGGCTACACCTTC. It translates to CASSNSGDYGYTF.

A note on this clonotype: Relative to the germline gene, one junction end is altered; a read error may explain this. In DNA, the CDR3 is TGTGCCAGCAGCGAAGATTTTGCTTTCGAGCAGTACTTC. Translated: CASSEDFAFEQYF. This sequence joins TRBV6-1 and TRBJ2-7; D is undetermined. The length of the CDR3 is 13 residues. The germline CDR1 and CDR2 sequences are MNHNS and SASEGT.

This clonotype was recorded many times. The chain has TRBV6-5 and TRBJ2-2; D unresolved. The germline V and J ends were trimmed by 0 bases and 4 bases, with 12 bases remaining between them. Germline values: CDR1 MNHEY, CDR2 SVGAGI. CDR3 size: 16 residues. The CDR3 sequence: CASSYSPTRATGELFF. In nucleotides, the CDR3 is TGTGCCAGCAGTTACTCGCCAACGCGTGCCACCGGGGAGCTGTTTTTT.

The chain couples TRBV15 to TRBJ2-4; TRBD1 aligns across 9 bases. The CDR3 is made up of 14 amino acids. V lost 3 bases to trimming and J lost 6 bases; unmatched junction nucleotides: 3. Germline V gives CDR1 LNHNV, CDR2 YYDKDF (reference sequence). Here the CDR3 DNA reads TGTGCCACCAGCAGGACAGGGGGGGGAAACATTCAGTACTTC. The encoded protein is CATSRTGGGNIQYF.